The 19 T cell receptor beta chains given below trace back to one sample, sequenced in a study of blood T cell repertoires in COVID-19. The table came from immunoSEQ multiplex PCR; TCRdb's copy has only in-frame clones and leaves some out. The table shows some 270,000 clones, with 80% to 90% occurring only once. Sequenced input: PBMCs or T cells enriched from blood (not recorded which). All receptors come from a woman between 45 and 60 years old who had been exposed to COVID-19.

At least ten counts were recorded for this clone. V and J are TRBV7-9 and TRBJ2-1; TRBD1 aligns across 8 bases. CDR1 is SEHNR, CDR2 FQNEAQ, per germline (reference sequence). The CDR3 length is 14 residues. V trimming: 4 bases; J trimming: 7 bases; junction bases outside the gene matches: 6. CDR3 protein: CASSSLDRANEQFF. The CDR3 DNA sequence: TGTGCCAGCAGCTCCCTGGACAGGGCAAATGAGCAGTTCTTC.

J is TRBJ2-2 and V is TRBV14; TRBD2 is a possible D gene (6 bases). Germline V CDR1 and CDR2: SGHDN, FVKESK. This CDR3 is 15 amino acids long. Trimming cost V 1 base and J 3 bases, with 9 bases left between them. The CDR3 reads CASSQGGTYTGELFF. CDR3 DNA sequence: TGTGCCAGCAGCCAAGGCGGGACTTACACCGGGGAGCTGTTTTTT.

This rearrangement joins TRBV5-6 to TRBJ1-6; TRBD1 agrees at 8 bases. The CDR3 runs 14 residues. Germline V gives CDR1 SGHDT, CDR2 YYEEEE. The junction had 0 bases not matched to a gene; V was cut back by 0 bases and J by 7 bases. The CDR3, as DNA: TGTGCCAGCAGCTTGGGACAGGGGAATTCACCCCTCCACTTT. Amino acids: CASSLGQGNSPLHF.

This chain links TRBV12-3 or TRBV12-4 with TRBJ1-1; possible D gene TRBD1, 5 bases. This CDR3 is built from 13 residues. Trimming removed 5 bases at V and 8 bases at J, with 15 bases between. CDR3 in DNA: TGTGCCAGCAGTCCATCTCGACAGACCGAAGCTTTCTTT. Its protein is CASSPSRQTEAFF.

The V gene is TRBV4-1, the J gene TRBJ2-3, with a possible D match to TRBD2 (6 bases). CDR1 and CDR2 (germline): MGHRA, YSYEKL. This CDR3 contains 14 residues. The V gene lost 4 bases and the J gene lost 10 bases, with 18 bases spanning the gap. The CDR3 sequence is CASSRGDSQGAQYF. The CDR3 bases are TGCGCCAGCAGCCGCGGGGACTCTCAAGGGGCGCAGTATTTT.

The chain is built from TRBV5-1 and TRBJ2-7; 9 bases match TRBD1. The germline gives CDR1 SGHRS, CDR2 YFSETQ. This CDR3 has 14 amino acids. The J segment lost 2 bases and the V segment lost 2 bases, leaving 2 bases of the junction unmatched. Here the CDR3 reads CASSFWTGAYEQYF. The CDR3 nucleotides read TGCGCCAGCAGCTTCTGGACAGGGGCCTACGAGCAGTACTTC.

The chain uses TRBV28 and TRBJ2-7; perhaps TRBD1 as D (5 bases). The CDR3 length is 14 residues. Germline V gene data show CDR1 as MDHEN and CDR2 as SYDVKM. The V end lost 7 bases, the J end lost 0 bases, and 13 bases lay between the germline ends. CDR3 DNA sequence: TGTGCCAGCAAAATGTGGGGCAACTCCTACGAGCAGTACTTC. This sequence encodes CASKMWGNSYEQYF.

The chain uses TRBV12-5 and TRBJ1-4, with D perhaps matching TRBD1 (5 bases). There are 16 residues in the CDR3. The V and J ends lost 3 bases and 0 bases respectively, with 11 bases between them. The germline V gene has CDR1 LGHNT and CDR2 FRNRAP. The CDR3 DNA sequence: TGTGCTAGTGGTTTTAGGGGAGGCGCAACTAATGAAAAACTGTTTTTT. It yields the protein CASGFRGGATNEKLFF.

This clone has a handful of counts. The rearrangement joins TRBV4-3 to TRBJ2-7, with D unclear. Germline V gene data show CDR1 as LGHNA and CDR2 as YSLEER. Trimming shortened V by 0 bases and J by 6 bases, and 15 bases separated the two germline ends. The CDR3 has 15 residues. This chain's CDR3 is CASSQDLYIAGEQYF. The CDR3 DNA reads as TGCGCCAGCAGCCAAGATCTTTACATCGCAGGCGAGCAGTACTTC.

The V gene is TRBV10-3, the J gene TRBJ1-6, with TRBD1 matching 11 bases. This CDR3 comprises 15 residues. Trimming cost V 6 bases and J 5 bases; bases outside gene matches: 3. Germline values: CDR1 ENHRY, CDR2 SYGVKD. CDR3 loop: CAIRSGQGDNSPLHF. The CDR3 DNA reads TGTGCCATCAGATCGGGACAGGGGGATAATTCACCCCTCCACTTT.

The chain links TRBV5-4 to TRBJ1-1, with a tentative D call TRBD1 (6 bases). Germline V gene lookup returns CDR1 SGHNT and CDR2 YYREEE (reference sequence). V lost 4 bases, J lost 2 bases, and 15 bases lay in between. This CDR3 has 15 residues. The DNA for the CDR3 is TGTGCCAGCAGCATCCAGGACAGACCCAACACTGAAGCTTTCTTT. Encoded protein: CASSIQDRPNTEAFF.

CDR3 sequence (DNA): TGTGCCATCAGTGAACAAAGTTACGAGCAGTACTTC. This translates into CAISEQSYEQYF. The chain has TRBV10-3 and TRBJ2-7; D unclear. The CDR3 has 12 amino acids. Trimming stripped 3 bases from V and 4 bases from J, with 7 bases between. Germline-derived CDR1 and CDR2 are ENHRY and SYGVKD.

This chain links TRBV5-1 with TRBJ1-1; D unclear. The CDR3 is made up of 17 amino acids. From germline, CDR1 is SGHRS and CDR2 YFSETQ. Trimming cost V 0 bases and J 3 bases, with 18 bases left between them. CDR3 region: CASSLGVGERGDTEAFF. CDR3 DNA sequence: TGCGCCAGCAGCTTGGGGGTTGGGGAGAGAGGTGACACTGAAGCTTTCTTT.

The chain is built from TRBV3-1 (or the pseudogene TRBV3-2) and TRBJ2-3; weak D call: TRBD2 (6 bases). Germline CDR1 and CDR2: LGHDT and YNNKEL (reference sequence). This CDR3 comprises 16 residues. Trimming cost V 4 bases and J 3 bases, with 17 bases left between them. CDR3: CASSPLGGSGTDTQYF. DNA of the CDR3: TGTGCCAGCAGCCCCCTGGGTGGTAGCGGAACAGATACGCAGTATTTT.

V gene TRBV27 combines with J gene TRBJ1-5, with D possibly being TRBD1 (5 bases). With 6 bases removed from V and 4 bases from J, the gap between germline ends came to 19 bases. Germline lookup yields CDR1 MNHEY and CDR2 SMNVEV (reference sequence). This CDR3 has 16 residues. CDR3 sequence: CASRLWSTGENQPQHF. As DNA, the CDR3 is TGTGCCAGCAGGCTCTGGTCTACAGGCGAGAATCAGCCCCAGCATTTT.

The chain employs TRBV10-3 and TRBJ1-5; 7 bases map to TRBD1. V lost 7 bases, J lost 6 bases, and 6 bases stayed unmatched. The CDR3 covers 13 residues. Germline V gene sequence: CDR1 ENHRY, CDR2 SYGVKD. The CDR3 loop is CAIKEGAGQPQHF. As DNA, the CDR3 is TGTGCCATCAAGGAGGGGGCAGGTCAGCCCCAGCATTTT.

The chain couples TRBV28 to TRBJ1-2; no reliable D call. V lost 2 bases and J lost 0, with 10 bases in between. The CDR3 has 15 residues. Germline CDR1 and CDR2: MDHEN and SYDVKM. CDR3 loop: CASSLEGAANYGYTF. The CDR3 DNA sequence: TGTGCCAGCAGTTTAGAGGGAGCCGCTAACTATGGCTACACCTTC.

The chain joins TRBV18 to TRBJ2-5; D gene unclear. CDR1 and CDR2 (germline): KGHSH, LQKENI. The CDR3 length is 13 residues. V was shortened by 2 bases and J by 4 bases, with 8 bases between the two germline ends. The CDR3 DNA follows: TGTGCCAGCTCACCAGACACTGCAGAGACCCAGTACTTC. This sequence encodes CASSPDTAETQYF. Supplemented by reference TRBV18 and TRBJ2-5, the full variable domain reads NAGVMQNPRHLVRRRGQEARLRCSPMKGHSHVYWYRQLPEEGLKFMVYLQKENIIDESGMPKERFSAEFPKEGPSILRIQQVVRGDSAAYFCASSPDTAETQYFGPGTRLLVL.

The chain joins TRBV12-5 to TRBJ1-2; a weak D match, TRBD1 (5 bases). V was shortened by 2 bases and J by 6 bases, with 10 bases between the two germline ends. Germline V gene lookup returns CDR1 LGHNT and CDR2 FRNRAP. The CDR3 length is 13 residues. CDR3 in amino acids: CASGLPGLNGYTF. Here the CDR3 DNA reads TGTGCTAGTGGTTTGCCGGGACTTAATGGCTACACCTTC. The variable domain in full, with the rest retrieved from reference TRBV12-5 and TRBJ1-2, is DARVTQTPRHKVTEMGQEVTMRCQPILGHNTVFWYRQTMMQGLELLAYFRNRAPLDDSGMPKDRFSAEMPDATLATLKIQPSEPRDSAVYFCASGLPGLNGYTFGSGTRLTVV.